The T cell receptor (beta chain) under discussion was sequenced for a study of blood T cell repertoires in COVID-19. Overall study context: Samples representing acute and convalescent COVID-19 were sourced from the United States, Italy and Spain. T cells, B-cell-depleted T cells, or PBMCs provided the cDNA or gDNA that served as material.

This clone appeared a single time. In the original analysis: Scientists estimated how many nucleated cells there were by amplifying reference gene primers. Sequencing was performed with immunoSEQ multiplex PCR; in TCRdb, only in-frame clones are kept and a portion is missing. That table supplies the V and J calls and clone size; D and trimming were determined from the DNA. Here the sample spans 170,000 or so clones, about nine tenths being singletons. The CDR3 runs 14 residues. The V end was cut by 3 bases, the J end by 1 base, with 8 bases between. Germline V gene lookup returns CDR1 MNHEY and CDR2 SMNVEV (reference sequence).

The clonotype comes from a man between 18 and 29 years old who had recovered from COVID-19. Sequencing used peripheral blood. The chain recombines TRBV27 with TRBJ2-3; D unresolved. DNA of the CDR3: TGTGCCAGCAGTTTTGCCAGCGGCACAGATACGCAGTATTTT. As protein: CASSFASGTDTQYF.